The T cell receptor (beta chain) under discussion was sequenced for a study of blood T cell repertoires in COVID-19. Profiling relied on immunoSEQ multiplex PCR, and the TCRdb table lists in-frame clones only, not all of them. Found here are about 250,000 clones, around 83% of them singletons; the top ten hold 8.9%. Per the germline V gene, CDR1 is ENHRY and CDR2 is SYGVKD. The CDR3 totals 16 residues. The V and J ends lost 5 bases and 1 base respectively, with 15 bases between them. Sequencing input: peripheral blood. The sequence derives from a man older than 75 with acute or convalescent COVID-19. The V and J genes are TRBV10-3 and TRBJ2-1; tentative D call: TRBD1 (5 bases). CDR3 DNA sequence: TGTGCCATCAGTTCCGCTACAGGAGTTTCCTACAATGAGCAGTTCTTC. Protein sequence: CAISSATGVSYNEQFF.